The present T cell receptor beta chain was sequenced within a study of CD8 T cells in Susac syndrome. Overall study context: Clinical remission applied to about 8 sequenced Susac syndrome patients, and five or six had active disease. There were Susac syndrome patients who were therapy-naive at blood draw, others on corticosteroids, and others on intravenous immunoglobulin alone.

Germline lookup yields CDR1 SQVTM and CDR2 ANQGSEA. The CDR3 loop spans 12 amino acids. Trimming took off 3 bases at V and 2 bases at J, with 7 bases between the two ends. Random hexamers served to reverse transcribe roughly 0.45 to 1 ug RNA. TCRdb re-called the immunoSEQ multiplex PCR reads with MiXCR, one entry per CDR3 protein. The sample includes about 94,000 distinct CDR3 sequences, 85% to 95% of them seen just once. The genes are TRBV29-1 and TRBJ2-5, with D unclear. Material: CD4+ T cells from PBMCs. The sequence derives from a human donor with Susac syndrome. As DNA, the CDR3 is TGCAGCGTTGATGAACAGCAAGAGACCCAGTACTTC. It yields the protein CSVDEQQETQYF.